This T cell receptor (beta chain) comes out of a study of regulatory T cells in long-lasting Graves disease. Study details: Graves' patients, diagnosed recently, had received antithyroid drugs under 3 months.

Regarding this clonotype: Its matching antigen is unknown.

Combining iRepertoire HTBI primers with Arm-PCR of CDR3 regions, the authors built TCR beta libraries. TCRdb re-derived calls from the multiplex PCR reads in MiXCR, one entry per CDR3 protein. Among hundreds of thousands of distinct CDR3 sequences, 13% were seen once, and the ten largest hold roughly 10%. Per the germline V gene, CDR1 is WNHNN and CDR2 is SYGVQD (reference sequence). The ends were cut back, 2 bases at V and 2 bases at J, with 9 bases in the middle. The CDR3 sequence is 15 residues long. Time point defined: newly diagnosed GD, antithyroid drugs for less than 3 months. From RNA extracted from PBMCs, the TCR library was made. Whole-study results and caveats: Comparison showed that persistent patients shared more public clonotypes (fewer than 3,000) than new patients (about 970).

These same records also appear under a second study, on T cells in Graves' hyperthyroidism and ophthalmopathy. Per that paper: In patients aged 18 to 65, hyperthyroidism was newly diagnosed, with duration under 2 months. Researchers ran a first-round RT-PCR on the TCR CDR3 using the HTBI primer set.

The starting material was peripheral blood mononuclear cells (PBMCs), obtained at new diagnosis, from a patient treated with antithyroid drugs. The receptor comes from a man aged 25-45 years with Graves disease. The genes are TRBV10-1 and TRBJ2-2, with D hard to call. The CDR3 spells CASSERKGNTGELFF. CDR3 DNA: TGCGCCAGCAGTGAGCGGAAGGGTAACACCGGGGAGCTGTTTTTT.